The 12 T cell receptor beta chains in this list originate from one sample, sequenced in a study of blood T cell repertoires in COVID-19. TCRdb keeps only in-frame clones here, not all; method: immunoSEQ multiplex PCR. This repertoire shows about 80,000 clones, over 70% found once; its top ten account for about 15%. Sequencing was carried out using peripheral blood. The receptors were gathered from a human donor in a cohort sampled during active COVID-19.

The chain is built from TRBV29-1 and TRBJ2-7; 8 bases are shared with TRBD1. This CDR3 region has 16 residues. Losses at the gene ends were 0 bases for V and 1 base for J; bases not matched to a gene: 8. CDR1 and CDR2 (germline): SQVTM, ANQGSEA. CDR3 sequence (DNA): TGCAGCGTTGAAGATGTCTGGACAGGGACATCCTACGAGCAGTACTTC. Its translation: CSVEDVWTGTSYEQYF.

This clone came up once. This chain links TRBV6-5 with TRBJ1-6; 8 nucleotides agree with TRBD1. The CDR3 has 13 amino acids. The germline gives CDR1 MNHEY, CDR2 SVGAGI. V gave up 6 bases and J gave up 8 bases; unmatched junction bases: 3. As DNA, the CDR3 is TGTGCCAGCAGGCCGGACAGGGATTCACCCCTCCACTTT. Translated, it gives CASRPDRDSPLHF.

The CDR3 spells CSAPTGNTIYF. CDR3 DNA sequence: TGCAGTGCCCCAACTGGAAACACCATATATTTT. The V and J genes are TRBV20-1 and TRBJ1-3; D is unclear. Looked up from germline, CDR1 is DFQATT and CDR2 is SNEGSKA (reference sequence). The CDR3 sequence is 11 residues long. Deletions cut 6 bases from V and 2 bases from J, with 5 bases between.

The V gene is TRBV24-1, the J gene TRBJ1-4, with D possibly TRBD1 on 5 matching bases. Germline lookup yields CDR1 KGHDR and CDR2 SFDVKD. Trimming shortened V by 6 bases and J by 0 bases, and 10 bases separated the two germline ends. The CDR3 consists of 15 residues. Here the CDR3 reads CATSQGSATNEKLFF. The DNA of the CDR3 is TGTGCCACCAGTCAGGGTTCCGCAACTAATGAAAAACTGTTTTTT.

The CDR3 DNA is TGTGCCAGCAGCCCACAGCGGCACTCCTACAATGAGCAGTTCTTC. Protein sequence: CASSPQRHSYNEQFF. This chain connects TRBV9 to TRBJ2-1; D might be TRBD2 (5 bases). The CDR3 runs to 15 residues. CDR1 and CDR2 from the germline V gene are SGDLS and YYNGEE. V lost 4 bases to trimming and J lost 0 bases, with 11 bases between them.

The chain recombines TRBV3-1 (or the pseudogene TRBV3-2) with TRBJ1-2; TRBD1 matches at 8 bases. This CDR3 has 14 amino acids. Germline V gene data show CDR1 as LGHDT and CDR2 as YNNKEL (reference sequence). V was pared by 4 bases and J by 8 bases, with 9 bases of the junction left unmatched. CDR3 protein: CASSLGTGRGGYTF. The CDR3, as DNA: TGTGCCAGCAGCCTGGGGACAGGCCGGGGGGGCTACACCTTC.

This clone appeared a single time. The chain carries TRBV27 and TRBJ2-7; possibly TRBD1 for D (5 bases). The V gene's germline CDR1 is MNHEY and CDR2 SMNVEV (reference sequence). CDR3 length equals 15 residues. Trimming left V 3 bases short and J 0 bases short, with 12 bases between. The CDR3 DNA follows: TGTGCCAGCAGTTTGGTGGGGCCTTTCTCCTACGAGCAGTACTTC. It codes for CASSLVGPFSYEQYF.

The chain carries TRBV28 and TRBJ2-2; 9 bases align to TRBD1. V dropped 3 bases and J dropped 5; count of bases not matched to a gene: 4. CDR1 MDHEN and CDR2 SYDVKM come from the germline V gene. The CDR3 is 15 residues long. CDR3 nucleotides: TGTGCCAGCAGTTTGGGGACAGGGCAGACCGGGGAGCTGTTTTTT. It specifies CASSLGTGQTGELFF.

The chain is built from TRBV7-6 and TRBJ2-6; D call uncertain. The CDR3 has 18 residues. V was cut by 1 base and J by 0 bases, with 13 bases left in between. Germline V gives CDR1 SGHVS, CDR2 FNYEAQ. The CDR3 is CASSLEVNRSSGANVLTF. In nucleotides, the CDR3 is TGTGCCAGCAGCTTAGAAGTAAACAGAAGCTCTGGGGCCAACGTCCTGACTTTC.

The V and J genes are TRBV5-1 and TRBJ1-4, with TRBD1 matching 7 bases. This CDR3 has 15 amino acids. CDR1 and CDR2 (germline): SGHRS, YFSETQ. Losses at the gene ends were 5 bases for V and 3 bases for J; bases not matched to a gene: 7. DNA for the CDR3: TGCGCCAGCAGGGCAGGGGGTTTCGCTAATGAAAAACTGTTTTTT. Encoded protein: CASRAGGFANEKLFF.

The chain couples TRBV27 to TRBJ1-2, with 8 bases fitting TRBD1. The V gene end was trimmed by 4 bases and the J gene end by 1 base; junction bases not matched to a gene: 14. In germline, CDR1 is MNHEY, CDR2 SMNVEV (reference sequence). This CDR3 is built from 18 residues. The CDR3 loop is CASSSRSLTQGGNYGYTF. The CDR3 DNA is TGTGCCAGCAGTTCAAGGAGCCTAACACAGGGGGGTAACTATGGCTACACCTTC.

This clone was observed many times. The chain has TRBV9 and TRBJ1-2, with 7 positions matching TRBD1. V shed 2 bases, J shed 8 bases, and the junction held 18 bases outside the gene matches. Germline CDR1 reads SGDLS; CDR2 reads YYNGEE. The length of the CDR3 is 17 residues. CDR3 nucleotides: TGTGCCAGCAGCGTCGGACCCACAGGGGCCGGAATGAGCGGCTACACCTTC. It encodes CASSVGPTGAGMSGYTF.